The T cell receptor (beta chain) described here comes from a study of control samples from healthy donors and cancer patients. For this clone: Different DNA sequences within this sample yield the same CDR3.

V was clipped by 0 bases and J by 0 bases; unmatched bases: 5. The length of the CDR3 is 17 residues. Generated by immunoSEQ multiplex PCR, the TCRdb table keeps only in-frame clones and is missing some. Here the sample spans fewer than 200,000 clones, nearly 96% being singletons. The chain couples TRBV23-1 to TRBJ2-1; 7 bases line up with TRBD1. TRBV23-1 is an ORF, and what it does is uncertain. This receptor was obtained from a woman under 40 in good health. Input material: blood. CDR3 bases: TGCGCCAGCAGTCAATCCGGTAGGGGGCGCTCCTACAATGAGCAGTTCTTC. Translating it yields CASSQSGRGRSYNEQFF.